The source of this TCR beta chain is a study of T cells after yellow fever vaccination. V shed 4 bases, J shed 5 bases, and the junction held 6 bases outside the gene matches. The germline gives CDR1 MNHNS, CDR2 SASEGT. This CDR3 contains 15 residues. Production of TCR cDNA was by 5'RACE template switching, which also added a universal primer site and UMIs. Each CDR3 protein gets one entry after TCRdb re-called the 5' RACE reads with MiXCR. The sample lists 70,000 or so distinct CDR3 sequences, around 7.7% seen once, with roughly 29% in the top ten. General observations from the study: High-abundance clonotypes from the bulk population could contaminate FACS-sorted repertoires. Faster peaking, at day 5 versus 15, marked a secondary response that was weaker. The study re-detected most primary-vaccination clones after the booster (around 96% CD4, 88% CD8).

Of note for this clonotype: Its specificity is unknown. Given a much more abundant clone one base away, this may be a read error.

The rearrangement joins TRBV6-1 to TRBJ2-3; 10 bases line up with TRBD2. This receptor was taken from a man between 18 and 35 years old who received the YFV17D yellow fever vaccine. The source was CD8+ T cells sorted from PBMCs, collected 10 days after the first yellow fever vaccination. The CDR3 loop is CASSAAGGPIDTQYF. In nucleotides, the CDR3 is TGTGCCAGCAGTGCAGCGGGGGGGCCTATAGATACGCAGTATTTT.